Listed below are T cell receptor beta chains from one sample, sequenced in a study of blood T cell repertoires in COVID-19. Assay used: immunoSEQ multiplex PCR; TCRdb lists only in-frame clones, some missing. The table lists roughly 61,000 clones, approximately 87% of them singletons. Sequences were obtained from peripheral blood. The receptors come from a middle-aged man with active COVID-19. Each CDR3 is given with its conserved first and last residue. The D gene is left open where the match is weak. A clone size is listed for some rows: how often the clone was seen (once, few, many), or a class if it is expanded.

D gene,J gene,V gene,clone size,CDR3 protein,CDR3 DNA
TRBD2,TRBJ2-2,TRBV29-1,NA,CSVKKLAGNTGELFF,TGCAGCGTCAAAAAGCTAGCGGGAAACACCGGGGAGCTGTTTTTT
NA,TRBJ2-1,TRBV7-6,NA,CASSIGQGGAGYEQFF,TGTGCCAGCTCCATAGGCCAGGGGGGTGCTGGCTATGAGCAGTTCTTC
NA,TRBJ1-5,TRBV4-1,NA,CASSPLGLSNQPQHF,TGCGCCAGCAGCCCACTAGGACTTAGCAATCAGCCCCAGCATTTT
TRBD2,TRBJ2-1,TRBV3-1/TRBV3-2,NA,CASSQLAGVSEQFF,TGTGCCAGCAGCCAACTAGCGGGAGTATCTGAGCAGTTCTTC
NA,TRBJ2-7,TRBV21-1,NA,CASSPTGQGVRYEQYF,TGTGCCAGCAGCCCTACAGGGCAGGGCGTACGGTACGAGCAGTACTTC
TRBD1,TRBJ2-2,TRBV18,NA,CASSPVGTDNTGELFF,TGTGCCAGCTCACCAGTTGGGACAGATAACACCGGGGAGCTGTTTTTT
TRBD1,TRBJ2-1,TRBV9,NA,CASSPWTGASGEQFF,TGTGCCAGCAGCCCCTGGACAGGGGCTTCGGGTGAGCAGTTCTTC
NA,TRBJ2-1,TRBV19,once,CATGAGTYNEQFF,TGTGCCACTGGGGCAGGGACTTACAATGAGCAGTTCTTC
TRBD1,TRBJ2-7,TRBV9,few,CASSVSTGTAYEQYF,TGTGCCAGCAGCGTCAGTACCGGGACAGCCTACGAGCAGTACTTC
NA,TRBJ2-3,TRBV5-4,NA,CASSLAGTSTDTQYF,TGTGCCAGCAGCTTGGCGGGGACTAGCACAGATACGCAGTATTTT
NA,TRBJ2-2,TRBV29-1,NA,CSVEGQNTGELFF,TGCAGCGTTGAGGGACAAAACACCGGGGAGCTGTTTTTT
TRBD1,TRBJ1-5,TRBV23-1,NA,CASEPRQGRLNQPQHF,TGCGCCAGCGAACCAAGACAGGGAAGGTTGAATCAGCCCCAGCATTTT
NA,TRBJ1-3,TRBV9,NA,CASSPEVTGWGNTIYF,TGTGCCAGCAGCCCTGAGGTCACAGGGTGGGGAAACACCATATATTTT
NA,TRBJ2-2,TRBV28,NA,CASSPSGIHTGELFF,TGTGCCAGCAGTCCATCCGGGATCCACACCGGGGAGCTGTTTTTT
NA,TRBJ1-1,TRBV10-3,NA,CAISPGRGAADTEAFF,TGTGCCATCAGTCCCGGACGGGGGGCAGCGGACACTGAAGCTTTCTTT
NA,TRBJ1-6,TRBV19,few,CASSIGRASAPLHF,TGTGCCAGTAGTATAGGCAGGGCATCTGCACCCCTCCACTTT
NA,TRBJ1-3,TRBV5-1,NA,CASSLDRQGRNTIYF,TGCGCCAGCAGCTTGGATCGGCAGGGCAGAAACACCATATATTTT
TRBD2,TRBJ2-1,TRBV27,NA,CASSTGTSGSWQFF,TGTGCCAGCAGCACCGGGACTAGCGGGAGTTGGCAGTTCTTC
TRBD2,TRBJ2-7,TRBV27,NA,CASSFRGRRYEQYF,TGTGCCAGCAGTTTCCGCGGGAGGAGGTACGAGCAGTACTTC
TRBD1,TRBJ2-2,TRBV10-1,NA,CASSESRGGRLFF,TGCGCCAGCAGTGAGTCTAGAGGGGGCCGGCTGTTTTTT
NA,TRBJ1-6,TRBV28,NA,CASSYTGSSYNSPLHF,TGTGCCAGCAGTTATACAGGGAGCTCCTATAATTCACCCCTCCACTTT
NA,TRBJ1-4,TRBV19,NA,CASSAPRAATNEKLFF,TGTGCCAGTAGTGCTCCTAGAGCGGCAACTAATGAAAAACTGTTTTTT
NA,TRBJ1-1,TRBV12-3/TRBV12-4,NA,CASSHPPDTEAFF,TGTGCCAGCAGCCACCCACCGGACACTGAAGCTTTCTTT
NA,TRBJ2-7,TRBV28,NA,CASRSGRGTYEQYF,TGTGCCAGCAGATCTGGACGGGGAACCTACGAGCAGTACTTC
NA,TRBJ2-1,TRBV24-1,NA,CATRSSPDEQFF,TGTGCCACCAGATCCTCCCCCGATGAGCAGTTCTTC
NA,TRBJ2-1,TRBV3-1/TRBV3-2,NA,CASSRDGTSSDNEQFF,TGTGCCAGCAGCCGCGACGGAACTAGTAGTGACAATGAGCAGTTCTTC
TRBD1,TRBJ1-2,TRBV5-1,NA,CASSEGQGSFPLGYGYTF,TGCGCCAGCAGCGAGGGACAGGGCAGTTTCCCTTTAGGGTATGGCTACACCTTC
TRBD2,TRBJ2-3,TRBV9,NA,CASSPRTSGPSTDTQYF,TGTGCCAGCAGCCCCCGGACTAGCGGGCCTAGCACAGATACGCAGTATTTT
TRBD1,TRBJ2-7,TRBV5-1,NA,CASSDTGARSYEQYF,TGCGCCAGCAGCGATACAGGGGCCCGCTCCTACGAGCAGTACTTC
TRBD2,TRBJ2-7,TRBV3-1/TRBV3-2,NA,CASSRTSGDYEQYF,TGTGCCAGCAGCCGTACTAGCGGAGATTACGAGCAGTACTTC
NA,TRBJ1-1,TRBV5-1,NA,CASRAIMNTEAFF,TGCGCCAGCAGGGCCATCATGAACACTGAAGCTTTCTTT
NA,TRBJ1-3,TRBV6-6,NA,CASSYSSGRTGNTIYF,TGTGCCAGCAGTTACTCTTCGGGCAGGACAGGAAACACCATATATTTT
NA,TRBJ1-2,TRBV5-5,NA,CASSAADSVGGYTF,TGTGCCAGCAGCGCGGCTGACAGTGTCGGGGGCTACACCTTC
TRBD2,TRBJ2-7,TRBV10-3,NA,CAISSAGGASYEQYF,TGTGCCATCAGTTCCGCGGGGGGGGCTTCCTACGAGCAGTACTTC
NA,TRBJ1-4,TRBV19,NA,CASSIIRGLNEKLFF,TGTGCCAGTAGTATTATAAGGGGATTGAATGAAAAACTGTTTTTT
NA,TRBJ1-2,TRBV19,once,CASRVSGTNYGYTF,TGTGCCAGTCGTGTCTCGGGAACTAACTATGGCTACACCTTC
TRBD2,TRBJ2-1,TRBV19,NA,CASSMGLAGHNEQFF,TGTGCCAGTAGTATGGGACTAGCGGGACACAATGAGCAGTTCTTC
NA,TRBJ1-1,TRBV19,few,CASSIKGDTEAFF,TGTGCCAGTAGTATTAAGGGGGACACTGAAGCTTTCTTT
TRBD1,TRBJ2-7,TRBV3-1/TRBV3-2,NA,CASSQLDRVYEQYF,TGTGCCAGCAGCCAATTGGACAGGGTCTACGAGCAGTACTTC
TRBD1,TRBJ2-2,TRBV30,NA,CAWSGDRAIYTGELFF,TGTGCCTGGAGTGGGGACAGGGCCATATACACCGGGGAGCTGTTTTTT
NA,TRBJ2-1,TRBV9,NA,CASSPTPYNEQFF,TGTGCCAGCAGCCCGACTCCATACAATGAGCAGTTCTTC
NA,TRBJ1-1,TRBV6-5,NA,CASSYSAQGNTEAFF,TGTGCCAGCAGTTACTCGGCCCAGGGGAACACTGAAGCTTTCTTT
NA,TRBJ2-7,TRBV5-1,NA,CASTDPRGSYEQYF,TGCGCCAGCACAGACCCCCGGGGGTCCTACGAGCAGTACTTC
NA,TRBJ1-2,TRBV15,once,CATSPGEGYFYGYTF,TGTGCCACCAGCCCCGGAGAGGGTTACTTCTATGGCTACACCTTC
NA,TRBJ2-7,TRBV19,NA,CASTIQNGGSGGEQYF,TGTGCCAGTACCATTCAAAATGGAGGGAGCGGTGGGGAGCAGTACTTC